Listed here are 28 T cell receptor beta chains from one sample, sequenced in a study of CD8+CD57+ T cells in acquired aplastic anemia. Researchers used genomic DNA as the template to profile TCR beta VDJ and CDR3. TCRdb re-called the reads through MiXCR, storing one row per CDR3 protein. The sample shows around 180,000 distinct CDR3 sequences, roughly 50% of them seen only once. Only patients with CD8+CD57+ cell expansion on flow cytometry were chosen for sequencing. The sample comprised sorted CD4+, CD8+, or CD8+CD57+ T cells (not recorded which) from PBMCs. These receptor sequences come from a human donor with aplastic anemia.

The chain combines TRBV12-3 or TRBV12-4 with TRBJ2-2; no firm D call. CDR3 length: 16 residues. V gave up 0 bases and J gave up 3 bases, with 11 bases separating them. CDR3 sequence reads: CASSLAVTGYTGELFF. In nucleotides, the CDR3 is TGTGCCAGCAGTTTAGCAGTCACTGGCTACACCGGGGAGCTGTTTTTT.

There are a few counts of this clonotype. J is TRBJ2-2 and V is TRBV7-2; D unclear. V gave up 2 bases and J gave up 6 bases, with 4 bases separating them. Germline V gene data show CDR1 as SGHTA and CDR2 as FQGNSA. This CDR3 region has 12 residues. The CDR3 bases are TGTGCCAGCAGCTTATCATCCGGGGAGCTGTTTTTT. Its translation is CASSLSSGELFF.

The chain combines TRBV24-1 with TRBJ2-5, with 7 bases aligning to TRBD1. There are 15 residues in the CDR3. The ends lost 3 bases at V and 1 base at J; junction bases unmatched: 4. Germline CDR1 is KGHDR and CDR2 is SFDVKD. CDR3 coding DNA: TGTGCCACCAGTGATGTAGGGACAGCCCAAGAGACCCAGTACTTC. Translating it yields CATSDVGTAQETQYF.

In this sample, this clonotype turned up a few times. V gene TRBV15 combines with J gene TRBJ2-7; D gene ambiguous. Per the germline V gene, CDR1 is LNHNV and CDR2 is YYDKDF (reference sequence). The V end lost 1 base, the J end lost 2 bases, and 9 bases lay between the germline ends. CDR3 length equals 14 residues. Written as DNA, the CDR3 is TGTGCCACCAGCAGAGGAGGCAGCACCTACGAGCAGTACTTC. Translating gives CATSRGGSTYEQYF.

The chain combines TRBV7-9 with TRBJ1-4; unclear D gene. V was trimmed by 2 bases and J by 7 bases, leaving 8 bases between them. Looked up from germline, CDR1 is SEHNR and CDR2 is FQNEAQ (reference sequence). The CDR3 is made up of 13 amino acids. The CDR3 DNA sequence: TGTGCCAGCAGCTTACCCGCCAGTGAAAAACTGTTTTTT. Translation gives CASSLPASEKLFF.

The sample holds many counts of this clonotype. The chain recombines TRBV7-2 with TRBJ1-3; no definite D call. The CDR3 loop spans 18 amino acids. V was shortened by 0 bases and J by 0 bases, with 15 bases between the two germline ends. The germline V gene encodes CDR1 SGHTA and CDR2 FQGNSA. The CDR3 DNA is TGTGCCAGCAGCTTAGCATACGGAATCCTCAACTCTGGAAACACCATATATTTT. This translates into CASSLAYGILNSGNTIYF.

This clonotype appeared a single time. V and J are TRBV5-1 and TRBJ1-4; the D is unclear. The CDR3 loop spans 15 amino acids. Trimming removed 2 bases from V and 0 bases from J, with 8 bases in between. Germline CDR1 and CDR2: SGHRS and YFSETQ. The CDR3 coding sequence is TGCGCCAGCAGCTTTCGATTTGCAACTAATGAAAAACTGTTTTTT. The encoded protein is CASSFRFATNEKLFF.

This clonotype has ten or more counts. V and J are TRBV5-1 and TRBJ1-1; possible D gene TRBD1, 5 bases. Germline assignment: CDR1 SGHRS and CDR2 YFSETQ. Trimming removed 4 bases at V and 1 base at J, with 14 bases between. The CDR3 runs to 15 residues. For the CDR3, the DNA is TGCGCCAGCAGCCCCCGGGACGGGGGGAACACTGAAGCTTTCTTT. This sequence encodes CASSPRDGGNTEAFF. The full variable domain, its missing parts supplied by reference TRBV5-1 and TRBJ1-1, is KAGVTQTPRYLIKTRGQQVTLSCSPISGHRSVSWYQQTPGQGLQFLFEYFSETQRNKGNFPGRFSGRQFSNSRSEMNVSTLELGDSALYLCASSPRDGGNTEAFFGQGTRLTVV.

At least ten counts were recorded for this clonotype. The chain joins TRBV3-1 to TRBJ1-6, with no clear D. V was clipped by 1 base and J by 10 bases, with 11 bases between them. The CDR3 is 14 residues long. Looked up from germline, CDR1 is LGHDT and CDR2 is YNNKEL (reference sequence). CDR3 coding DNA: TGTGCCAGCAGCCAAGTGTTAAGAGGGTCACCCCTCCACTTT. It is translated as CASSQVLRGSPLHF.

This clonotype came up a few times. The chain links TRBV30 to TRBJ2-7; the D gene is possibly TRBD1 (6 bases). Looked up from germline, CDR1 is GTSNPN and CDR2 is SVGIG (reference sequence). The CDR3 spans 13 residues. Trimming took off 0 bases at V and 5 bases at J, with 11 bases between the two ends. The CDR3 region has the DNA TGTGCCTGGAGTGTAAAAGGGGGTCACGAGCAGTACTTC. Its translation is CAWSVKGGHEQYF.

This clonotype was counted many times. The DNA of the CDR3 is TGTGCCAGCAGCGTAGGGGAACCCAGCGACATTCAGTACTTC. This codes for CASSVGEPSDIQYF. The chain joins TRBV9 to TRBJ2-4; D is ambiguous. Germline V CDR1 and CDR2: SGDLS, YYNGEE. CDR3 length: 14 residues. Trimming removed 0 bases from V and 8 bases from J, with 12 bases in between.

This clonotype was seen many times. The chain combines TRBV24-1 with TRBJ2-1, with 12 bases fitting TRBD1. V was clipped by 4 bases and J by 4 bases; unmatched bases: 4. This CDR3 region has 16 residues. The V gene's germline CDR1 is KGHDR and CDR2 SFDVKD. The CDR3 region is CATSEPGQGAYNEQFF. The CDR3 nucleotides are TGTGCCACCAGTGAACCGGGACAGGGGGCTTACAATGAGCAGTTCTTC.

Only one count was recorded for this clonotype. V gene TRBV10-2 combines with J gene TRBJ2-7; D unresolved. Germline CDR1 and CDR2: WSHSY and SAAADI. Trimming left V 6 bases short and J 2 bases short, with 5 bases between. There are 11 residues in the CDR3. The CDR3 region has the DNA TGCGCCAGCAGGGGGACCTACGAGCAGTACTTC. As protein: CASRGTYEQYF.

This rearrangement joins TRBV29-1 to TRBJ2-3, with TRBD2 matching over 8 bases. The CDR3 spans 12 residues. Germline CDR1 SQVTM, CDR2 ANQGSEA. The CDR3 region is CSGLARTDTQYF. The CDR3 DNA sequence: TGCAGTGGACTAGCCCGCACAGATACGCAGTATTTT.

The CDR3, as DNA: TGTGCCACCAGCAGCACCAGCGACTCTGGAAACACCATATATTTT. Translated: CATSSTSDSGNTIYF. The chain carries TRBV15 and TRBJ1-3; no definite D call. Trimming pared 3 bases from V and 0 bases from J, leaving 9 bases between. Germline-derived CDR1 and CDR2 are LNHNV and YYDKDF (reference sequence). CDR3 size: 15 residues.

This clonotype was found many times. The CDR3 reads CSARQYNEQFF. DNA of the CDR3: TGCAGTGCTAGACAGTACAATGAGCAGTTCTTC. The chain joins TRBV20-1 to TRBJ2-1; D ambiguous. Looked up from germline, CDR1 is DFQATT and CDR2 is SNEGSKA (reference sequence). The CDR3 sequence is 11 residues long. V was clipped by 2 bases and J by 4 bases, with 3 bases between them.

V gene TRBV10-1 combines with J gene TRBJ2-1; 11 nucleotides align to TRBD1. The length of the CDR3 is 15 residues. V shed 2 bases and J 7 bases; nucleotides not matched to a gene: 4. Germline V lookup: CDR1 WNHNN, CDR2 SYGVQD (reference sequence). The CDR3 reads CASSEGGQGGNEQFF. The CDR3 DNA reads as TGCGCCAGCAGTGAGGGGGGACAGGGGGGAAATGAGCAGTTCTTC.

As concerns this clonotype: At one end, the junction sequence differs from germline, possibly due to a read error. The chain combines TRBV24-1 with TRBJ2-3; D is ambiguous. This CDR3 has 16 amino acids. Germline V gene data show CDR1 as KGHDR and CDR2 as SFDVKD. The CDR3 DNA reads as TGTGCCAGCAGTGAAATGAGTGACTCCCCCGCAGATACGCAGTATTTT. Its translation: CASSEMSDSPADTQYF.

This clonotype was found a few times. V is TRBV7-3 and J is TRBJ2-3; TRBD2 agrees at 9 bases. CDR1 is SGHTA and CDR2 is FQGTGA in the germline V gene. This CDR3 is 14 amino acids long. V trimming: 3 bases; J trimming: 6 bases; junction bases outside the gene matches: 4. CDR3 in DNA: TGTGCCAGCAGCTTTTCTAGCGGGGTGGATACGCAGTATTTT. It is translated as CASSFSSGVDTQYF.

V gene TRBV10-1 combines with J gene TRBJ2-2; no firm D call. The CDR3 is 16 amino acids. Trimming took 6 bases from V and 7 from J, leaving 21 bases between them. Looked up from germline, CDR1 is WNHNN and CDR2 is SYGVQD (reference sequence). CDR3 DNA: TGCGCCAGCAGGGACGGGTTTGTGGCGAGCAACGGGGAGCTGTTTTTT. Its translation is CASRDGFVASNGELFF.

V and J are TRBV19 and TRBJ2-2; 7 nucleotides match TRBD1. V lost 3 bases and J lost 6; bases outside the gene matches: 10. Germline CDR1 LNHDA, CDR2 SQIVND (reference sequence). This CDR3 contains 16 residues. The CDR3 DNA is TGTGCCAGTAGTATGGTCTTCCGAGACAGGGCCGGGGAGCTGTTTTTT. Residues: CASSMVFRDRAGELFF.

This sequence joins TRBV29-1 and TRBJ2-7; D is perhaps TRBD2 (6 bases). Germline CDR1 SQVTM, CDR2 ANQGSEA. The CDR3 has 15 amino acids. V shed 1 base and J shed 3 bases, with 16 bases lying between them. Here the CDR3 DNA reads TGCAGCGTTGAAGGGGGACTGGGGCAGAACTACGAGCAGTACTTC. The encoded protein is CSVEGGLGQNYEQYF.

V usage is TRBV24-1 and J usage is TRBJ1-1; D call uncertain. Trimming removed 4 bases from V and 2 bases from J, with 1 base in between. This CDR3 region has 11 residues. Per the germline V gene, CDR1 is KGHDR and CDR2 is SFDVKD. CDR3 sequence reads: CATSENTEAFF. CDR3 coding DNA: TGTGCCACCAGTGAAAACACTGAAGCTTTCTTT.

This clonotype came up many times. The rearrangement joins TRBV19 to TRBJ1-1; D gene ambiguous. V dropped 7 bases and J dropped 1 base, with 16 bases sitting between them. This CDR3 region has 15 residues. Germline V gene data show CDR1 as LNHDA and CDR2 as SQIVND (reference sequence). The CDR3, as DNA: TGTGCCAGTAACCACGCGATGAAGGGGAACACTGAAGCTTTCTTT. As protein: CASNHAMKGNTEAFF.

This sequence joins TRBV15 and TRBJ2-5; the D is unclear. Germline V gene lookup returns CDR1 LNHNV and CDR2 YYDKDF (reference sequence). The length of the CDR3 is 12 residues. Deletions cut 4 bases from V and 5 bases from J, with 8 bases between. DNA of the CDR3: TGTGCCACCAGCACCCCGGGCGAGACCCAGTACTTC. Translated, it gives CATSTPGETQYF.

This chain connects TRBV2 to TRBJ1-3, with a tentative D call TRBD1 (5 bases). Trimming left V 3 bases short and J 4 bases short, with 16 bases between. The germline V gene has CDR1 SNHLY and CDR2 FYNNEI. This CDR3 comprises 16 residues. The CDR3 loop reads CASSDSKQVPGNTIYF. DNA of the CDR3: TGTGCCAGCAGTGATTCCAAACAGGTCCCCGGAAACACCATATATTTT.

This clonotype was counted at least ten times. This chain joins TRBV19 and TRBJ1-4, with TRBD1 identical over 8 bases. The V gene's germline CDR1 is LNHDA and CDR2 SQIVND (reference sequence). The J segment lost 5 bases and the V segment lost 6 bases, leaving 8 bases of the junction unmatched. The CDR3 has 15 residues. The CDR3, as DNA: TGTGCCAGTAGCCCTGGACAGGGCCGGAATGAAAAACTGTTTTTT. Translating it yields CASSPGQGRNEKLFF.

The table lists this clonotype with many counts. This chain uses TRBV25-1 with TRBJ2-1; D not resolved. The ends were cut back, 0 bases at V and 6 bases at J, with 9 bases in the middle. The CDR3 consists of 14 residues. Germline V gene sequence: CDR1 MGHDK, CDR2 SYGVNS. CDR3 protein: CASSEYKGSNEQFF. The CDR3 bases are TGTGCCAGCAGTGAATATAAGGGAAGCAATGAGCAGTTCTTC.